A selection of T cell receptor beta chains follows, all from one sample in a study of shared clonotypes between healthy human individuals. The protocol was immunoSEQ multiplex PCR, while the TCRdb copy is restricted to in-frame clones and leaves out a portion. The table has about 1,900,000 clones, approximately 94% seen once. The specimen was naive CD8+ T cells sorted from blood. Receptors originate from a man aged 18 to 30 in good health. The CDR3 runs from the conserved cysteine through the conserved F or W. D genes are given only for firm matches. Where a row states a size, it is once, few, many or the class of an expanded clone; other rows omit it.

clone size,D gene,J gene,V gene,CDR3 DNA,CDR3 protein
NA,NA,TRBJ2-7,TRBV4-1,TGCGCCAGCAGCCAAGCCGGGAGCCACTACGAGCAGTACTTC,CASSQAGSHYEQYF
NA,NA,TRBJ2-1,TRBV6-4,TGTGCCAGCAGTGACTCCTCAGGGGCCTACAATGAGCAGTTCTTC,CASSDSSGAYNEQFF
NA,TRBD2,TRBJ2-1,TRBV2,TGTGCCAGCAGTTGGACTAGCGGTTACAATGAGCAGTTCTTC,CASSWTSGYNEQFF
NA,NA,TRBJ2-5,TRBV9,TGTGCCAGCAGCGTAGAGGGACGGGCGGCGGGGGAGACCCAGTACTTC,CASSVEGRAAGETQYF
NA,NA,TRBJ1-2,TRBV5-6,TGTGCCAGCAGCTTGGCGAGGGTCACCGTCTATGGCTACACCTTC,CASSLARVTVYGYTF
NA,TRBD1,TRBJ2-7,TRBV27,TGTGCCAGCGGTCCCGGGACAGCACCCTACGAGCAGTACTTC,CASGPGTAPYEQYF
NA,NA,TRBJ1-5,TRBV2,TGTGCCAGCAGTGATATGGGGGAATGGCAGCCCCAGCATTTT,CASSDMGEWQPQHF
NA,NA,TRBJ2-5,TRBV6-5,TGTGCCAGCAGTGGAAACAGGGAGGCCGAGACCCAGTACTTC,CASSGNREAETQYF
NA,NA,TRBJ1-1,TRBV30,TGTGCCTGGAGTGTACTTTCGGACACTGAAGCTTTCTTT,CAWSVLSDTEAFF
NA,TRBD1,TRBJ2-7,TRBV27,TGTGCCAGCAGTACCGGGACAGGGGGAACCTACGAGCAGTACTTC,CASSTGTGGTYEQYF
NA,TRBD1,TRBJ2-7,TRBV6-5,TGTGCCAGCAGGGTCGACACAGGGGGCGGTTACGAGCAGTACTTC,CASRVDTGGGYEQYF
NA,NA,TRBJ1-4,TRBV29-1,TGCAGCGTTATGACCCGGGACATCGGGGAAAAACTGTTTTTT,CSVMTRDIGEKLFF
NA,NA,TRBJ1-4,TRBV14,TGTGCCAGCAGCCAAGATTATGAGGGGATTAATGAAAAACTGTTTTTT,CASSQDYEGINEKLFF
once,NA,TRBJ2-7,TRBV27,TGTGCCAGCAGCCCCGAGGGAGCCGAGCAGTACTTC,CASSPEGAEQYF
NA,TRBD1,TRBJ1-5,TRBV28,TGTGCCAGGCTTAGACAGGGGGCGGACAATCAGCCCCAGCATTTT,CARLRQGADNQPQHF
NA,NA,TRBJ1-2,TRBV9,TGTGCCAGCAGCGTAGAAGGGCAGGGCACTTTGGGCTACACCTTC,CASSVEGQGTLGYTF
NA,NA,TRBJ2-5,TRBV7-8,TGTGCCAGCAGCTTAAGTTTTATCGGGGCCCCTTTTGAGACCCAGTACTTC,CASSLSFIGAPFETQYF
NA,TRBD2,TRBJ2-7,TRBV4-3,TGCGCCAGCAGCCACGGACTAGCGGATTCCTACGAGCAGTACTTC,CASSHGLADSYEQYF